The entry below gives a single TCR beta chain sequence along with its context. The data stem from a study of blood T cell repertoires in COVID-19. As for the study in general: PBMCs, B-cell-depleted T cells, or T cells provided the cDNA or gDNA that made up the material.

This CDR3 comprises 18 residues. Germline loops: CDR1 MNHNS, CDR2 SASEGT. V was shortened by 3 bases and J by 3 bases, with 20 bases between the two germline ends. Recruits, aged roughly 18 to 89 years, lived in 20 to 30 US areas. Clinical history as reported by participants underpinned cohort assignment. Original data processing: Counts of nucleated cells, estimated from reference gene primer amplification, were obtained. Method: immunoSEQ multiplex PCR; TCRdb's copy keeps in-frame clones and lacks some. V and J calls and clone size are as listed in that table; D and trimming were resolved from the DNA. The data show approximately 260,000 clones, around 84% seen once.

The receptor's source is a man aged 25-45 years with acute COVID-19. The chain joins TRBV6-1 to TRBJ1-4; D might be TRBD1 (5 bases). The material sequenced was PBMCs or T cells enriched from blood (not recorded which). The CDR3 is CASSDHVRVPGSNEKLFF. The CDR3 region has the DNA TGTGCCAGCAGTGACCATGTCAGGGTACCAGGGTCTAATGAAAAACTGTTTTTT.